The next 3 T cell receptor beta chains were all read from a single sample in a study of blood T cells in healthy people across ages (dated by TCRdb to between 2014 and 2017). Receptors were amplified or captured by 5' RACE. The sequencing machine was an Illumina HiSeq 2500. A second PCR of about 6 to 12 cycles was performed with a sample-barcoded 5' primer and a J-beta primer mix. TCRdb redid the processing of the public reads, applying fastp at Q25 and MiXCR, and retained in-frame beta chains. Each entry merges the rows of one CDR3 protein and shows their most common DNA and genes. In this sample the table shows hundreds of thousands of distinct CDR3 sequences, over 40% of which occur a single time. Roughly 13% of the sample is held by the ten biggest clonotypes. The sequenced material came from blood. The receptors here all came from a woman of 80 years or more in good health.

This clonotype appeared many times. The chain links TRBV27 to TRBJ1-1; the D gene is possibly TRBD1 (6 bases). V was cut by 6 bases and J by 6 bases, with 14 bases left in between. CDR3 size: 13 residues. Germline V gene sequence: CDR1 MNHEY, CDR2 SMNVEV (reference sequence). CDR3 coding DNA: TGTGCCAGCAGAACCATGACAGGAGCTGAAGCTTTCTTT. Its protein product is CASRTMTGAEAFF.

This clonotype was found a few times. The V call is TRBV3-1, the J call TRBJ2-5, with a tentative D call TRBD2 (6 bases). This CDR3 has 14 residues. V was trimmed by 1 base and J by 1 base, leaving 7 bases between them. CDR1 and CDR2 from the germline V gene are LGHDT and YNNKEL (reference sequence). The CDR3 region is CASSQAGGQETQYF. In DNA form, the CDR3 reads TGTGCCAGCAGCCAAGCCGGGGGCCAAGAGACCCAGTACTTC.

As for this clonotype: A read error may explain this, as a much larger clone is one base away. This sequence joins TRBV6-5 and TRBJ2-5; 12 positions match TRBD2. Germline CDR1 MNHEY, CDR2 SVGAGI. The CDR3 extends over 15 amino acids. V was clipped by 4 bases and J by 11 bases; unmatched bases: 11. The CDR3 DNA reads TGTGCCAGCAGTTCACTAGCGGGGGGCAACAATGAGCAGTACTTC. Translated, it gives CASSSLAGGNNEQYF.